Sequencing of this TCR beta chain was carried out in a study of blood T cell repertoires in COVID-19. At the level of the study: Collection of acute and convalescent COVID-19 samples took place in the United States, Italy and Spain. The cDNA or gDNA used as material had been derived from T cells, B-cell-depleted T cells, or PBMCs.

The CDR3 is 16 amino acids. The J segment lost 9 bases and the V segment lost 2 bases, leaving 10 bases of the junction unmatched. Germline CDR1 GTSNPN, CDR2 SVGIG (reference sequence). Under the authors' procedure: Counts of nucleated cells, estimated from reference gene primer amplification, were obtained. Generated by immunoSEQ multiplex PCR, the TCRdb table keeps only in-frame clones and is missing some. V, J and clone size are those of that table, while D and trimming were read from the DNA. The sample has almost 45,000 clones; approximately 70% are singletons. The chain joins TRBV30 to TRBJ2-1; 13 bases line up with TRBD2. This TCR derives from an elderly man with acute or convalescent COVID-19. The material sequenced was peripheral blood. DNA for the CDR3: TGTGCCTGGAGTATACCGGGACTAGCGGGATCTGGTGAGCAGTTCTTC. This encodes CAWSIPGLAGSGEQFF.